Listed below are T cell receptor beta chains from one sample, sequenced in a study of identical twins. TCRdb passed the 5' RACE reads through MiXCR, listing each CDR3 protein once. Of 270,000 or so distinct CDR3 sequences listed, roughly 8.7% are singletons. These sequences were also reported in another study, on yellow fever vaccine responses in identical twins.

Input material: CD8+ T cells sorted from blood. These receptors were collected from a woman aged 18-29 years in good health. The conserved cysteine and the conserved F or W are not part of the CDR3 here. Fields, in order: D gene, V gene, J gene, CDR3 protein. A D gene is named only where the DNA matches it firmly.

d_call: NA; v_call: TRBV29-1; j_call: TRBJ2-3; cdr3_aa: SFRDWSTDTQY
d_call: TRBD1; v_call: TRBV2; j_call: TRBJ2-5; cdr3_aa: ASIRTGGTQY
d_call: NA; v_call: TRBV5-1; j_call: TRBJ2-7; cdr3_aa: ASSLEAGEGSYEQY
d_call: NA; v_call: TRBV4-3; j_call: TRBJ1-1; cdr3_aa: ASSQDAGQKRAF
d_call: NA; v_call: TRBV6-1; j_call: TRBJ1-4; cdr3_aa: ASSEWSGEKLF
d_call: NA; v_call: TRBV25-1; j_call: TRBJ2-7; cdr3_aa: ASSISSYEQY
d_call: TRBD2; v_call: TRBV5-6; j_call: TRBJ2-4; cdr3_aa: ASSPKRESKNIQY
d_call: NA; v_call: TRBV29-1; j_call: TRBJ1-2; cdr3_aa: SVPGGWYGYT
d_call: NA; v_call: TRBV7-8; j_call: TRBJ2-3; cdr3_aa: ASSSGLETTDTQY
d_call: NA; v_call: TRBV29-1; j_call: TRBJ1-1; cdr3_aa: SVEETTTEAF
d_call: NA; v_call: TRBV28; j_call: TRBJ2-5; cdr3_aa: ASSFSLRRETQY
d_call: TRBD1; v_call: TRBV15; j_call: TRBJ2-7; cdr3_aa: ATSSPTGTGSYEQY
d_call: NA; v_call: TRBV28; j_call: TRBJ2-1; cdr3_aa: ASSFLARGGEQF
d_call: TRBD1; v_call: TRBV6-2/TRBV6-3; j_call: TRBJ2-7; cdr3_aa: ASSPDRDTYEQY
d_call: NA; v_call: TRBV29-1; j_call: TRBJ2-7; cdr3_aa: SVGGLQGGFTYEQY
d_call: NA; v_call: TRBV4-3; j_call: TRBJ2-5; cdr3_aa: ASSPAGVDDQETQY
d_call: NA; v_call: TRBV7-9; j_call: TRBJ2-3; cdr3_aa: ASSLGALDTQY
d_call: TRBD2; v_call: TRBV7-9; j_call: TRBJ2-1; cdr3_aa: ASSERGAGWYNEQF
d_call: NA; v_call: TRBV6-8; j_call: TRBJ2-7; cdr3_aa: ASSYSGTGFYEQY
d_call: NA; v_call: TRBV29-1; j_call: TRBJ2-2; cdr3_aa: SVRSPGHGTGELF
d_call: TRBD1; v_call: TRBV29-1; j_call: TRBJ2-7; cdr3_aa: SVTPARQGSYEQY
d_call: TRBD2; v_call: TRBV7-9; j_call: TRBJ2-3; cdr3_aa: ASSTGTSGGLTDTQY
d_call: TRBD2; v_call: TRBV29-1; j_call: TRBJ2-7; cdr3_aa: SVLLAGYEQY
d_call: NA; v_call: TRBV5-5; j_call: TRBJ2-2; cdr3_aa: ASSLRPSTGNTGELF
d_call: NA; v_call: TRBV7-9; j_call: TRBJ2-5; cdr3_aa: ASSDLEFQETQY
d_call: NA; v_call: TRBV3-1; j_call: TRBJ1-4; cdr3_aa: ASSHDRYNEKLF
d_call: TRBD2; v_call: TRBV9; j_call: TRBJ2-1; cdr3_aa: ASSVGTSGGRYNEQF
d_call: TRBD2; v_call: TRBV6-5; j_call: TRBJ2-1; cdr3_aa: ASRLAGGPIHEQF
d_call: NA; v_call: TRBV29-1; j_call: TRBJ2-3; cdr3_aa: SVVGPPRTDTQY
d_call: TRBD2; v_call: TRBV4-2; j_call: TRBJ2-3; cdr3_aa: ASRPRTSGTTDTQY
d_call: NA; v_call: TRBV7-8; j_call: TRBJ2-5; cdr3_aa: ASSLVRKLQETQY
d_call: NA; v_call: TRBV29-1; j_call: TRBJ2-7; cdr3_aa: SVEGVRGYEQY
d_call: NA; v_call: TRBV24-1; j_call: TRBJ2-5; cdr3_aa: ATRQGGDETQY
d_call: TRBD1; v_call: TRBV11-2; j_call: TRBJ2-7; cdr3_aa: ASSLDPGQGHYEQY
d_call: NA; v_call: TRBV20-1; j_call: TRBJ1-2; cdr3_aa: SARTRGEVDGYT
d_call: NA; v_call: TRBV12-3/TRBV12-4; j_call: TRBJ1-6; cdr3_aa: AFSEVSRDSPLH
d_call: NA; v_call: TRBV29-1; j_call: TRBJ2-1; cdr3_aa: SLGPGTATYNEQF
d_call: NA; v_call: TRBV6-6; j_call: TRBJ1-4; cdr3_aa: ASSDVTNEKLF
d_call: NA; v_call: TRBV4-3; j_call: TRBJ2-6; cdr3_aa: ASSQELEANVLT
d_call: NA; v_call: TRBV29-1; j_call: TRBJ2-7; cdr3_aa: SVISPYEQY
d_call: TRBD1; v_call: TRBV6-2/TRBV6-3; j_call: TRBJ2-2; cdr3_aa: ASSYRDRASNTGELF
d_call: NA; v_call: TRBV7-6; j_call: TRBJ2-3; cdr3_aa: ASSHTEDTQY
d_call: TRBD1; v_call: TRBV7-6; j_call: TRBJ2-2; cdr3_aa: ASSLEQGPNTGELF
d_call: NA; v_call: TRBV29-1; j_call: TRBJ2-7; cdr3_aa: SVVEGNEQY
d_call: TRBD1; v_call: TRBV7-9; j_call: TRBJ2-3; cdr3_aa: ASSGRTRDRVLGTQY
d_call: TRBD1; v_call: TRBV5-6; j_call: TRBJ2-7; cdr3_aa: ASSGPPGQGFTYEQY
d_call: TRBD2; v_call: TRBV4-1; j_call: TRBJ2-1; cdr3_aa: ASSHPTSGSDDEQF
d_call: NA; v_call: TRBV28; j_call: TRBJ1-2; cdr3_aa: ASSFSLGFNYGYT
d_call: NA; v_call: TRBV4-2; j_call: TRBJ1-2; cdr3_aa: ASSPSRGGNYGYT
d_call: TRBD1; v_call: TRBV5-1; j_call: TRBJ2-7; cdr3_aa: ASSLHRTGNWGEQY
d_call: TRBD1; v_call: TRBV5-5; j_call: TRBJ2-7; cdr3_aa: ASSLDRDRSPYEQY
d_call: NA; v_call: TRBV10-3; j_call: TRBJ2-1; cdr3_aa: AISESKQGEQF
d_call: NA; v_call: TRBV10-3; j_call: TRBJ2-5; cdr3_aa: AIRALGEEETQY
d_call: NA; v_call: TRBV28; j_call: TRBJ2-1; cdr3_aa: ASSPSSEQF
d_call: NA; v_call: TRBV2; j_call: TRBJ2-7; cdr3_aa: ASTIGMYEQY
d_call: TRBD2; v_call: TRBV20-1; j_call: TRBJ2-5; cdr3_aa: SASSSGGPQETQY
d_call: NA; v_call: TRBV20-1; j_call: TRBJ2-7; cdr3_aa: SARSPSSPYEQY